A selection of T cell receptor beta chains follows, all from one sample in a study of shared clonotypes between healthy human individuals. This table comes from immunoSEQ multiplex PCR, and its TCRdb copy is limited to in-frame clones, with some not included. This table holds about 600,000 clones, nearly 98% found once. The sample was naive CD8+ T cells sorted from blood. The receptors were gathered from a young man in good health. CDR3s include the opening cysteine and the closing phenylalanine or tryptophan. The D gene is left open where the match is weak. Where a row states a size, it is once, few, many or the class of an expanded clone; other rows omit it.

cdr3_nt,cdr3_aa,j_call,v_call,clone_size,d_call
TGTGCCAGCAGCTTAGATTTGACTGCTGGAAACACCATATATTTT,CASSLDLTAGNTIYF,TRBJ1-3,TRBV7-2,-,-
TGCGCCAGCAGCTGGGAAGGGGAGGCTAATGAAAAACTGTTTTTT,CASSWEGEANEKLFF,TRBJ1-4,TRBV5-1,-,-
TGTGCCAGCAGCTCGATCATTCTCCCCAATGAGCAGTTCTTC,CASSSIILPNEQFF,TRBJ2-1,TRBV13,-,-
TGTGCCAGCAGCTTGGGACTGAGCTATGGCTACACCTTC,CASSLGLSYGYTF,TRBJ1-2,TRBV6-5,once,-
TGTGCCAGCAGTTTATCTGTAGGGACCTTAGTGTACGAGCAGTACTTC,CASSLSVGTLVYEQYF,TRBJ2-7,TRBV27,-,-
TGTGCCATCAGGGGACTAGCGGGCGCCTACGAGCAGTACTTC,CAIRGLAGAYEQYF,TRBJ2-7,TRBV10-3,-,TRBD2
TGTGCCAGCAGTTACAGCGTACCGAACACCGGGGAGCTGTTTTTT,CASSYSVPNTGELFF,TRBJ2-2,TRBV6-5,-,-
TGCGCCAGCAGTGAGCGGCGTATAACCTACGAGCAGTACTTC,CASSERRITYEQYF,TRBJ2-7,TRBV10-1,once,-
TGCAGCGTTGTCCCTTACACCGGGGAGCTGTTTTTT,CSVVPYTGELFF,TRBJ2-2,TRBV29-1,-,-
TGTGCCAGCAGCGAACCCGACAGGACCTTCTTCACAGATACGCAGTATTTT,CASSEPDRTFFTDTQYF,TRBJ2-3,TRBV7-9,-,-
TGTGCCAGCAGCCCATACCCTGAAGCTTTCTTT,CASSPYPEAFF,TRBJ1-1,TRBV11-2,-,-
TGTGCCAGCAGCTTCGTGGGGAGGCTAAAACTGTTTTTT,CASSFVGRLKLFF,TRBJ1-4,TRBV11-2,-,-
TGTGCCAGCAGCTTAGTCAGGGACAGCGGGAGGAAAAACAATGAGCAGTTCTTC,CASSLVRDSGRKNNEQFF,TRBJ2-1,TRBV7-3,-,TRBD2
TGTGCCAGCAGCCCACAGGGGACAGCCGGGGAGCTGTTTTTT,CASSPQGTAGELFF,TRBJ2-2,TRBV7-9,-,TRBD1
TGTGCCAGCAAACTGAGAGACTCATCCCTCACTGAAGCTTTCTTT,CASKLRDSSLTEAFF,TRBJ1-1,TRBV6-1,-,-
TGTGCCAGCAGTTTAGGGACAGGTTCAGATGGCTACACCTTC,CASSLGTGSDGYTF,TRBJ1-2,TRBV28,-,TRBD1
TGTGCCAGCAGCGTAGGGGGGGTGAGCAATGAGCAGTTCTTC,CASSVGGVSNEQFF,TRBJ2-1,TRBV9,-,-
TGCGCCAGCAGCCAAGACGGGGCAGGGAACTCCTACGAGCAGTACTTC,CASSQDGAGNSYEQYF,TRBJ2-7,TRBV4-3,-,-
TGTGCCAGCAGCAAAGAGGAGTACTTC,CASSKEEYF,TRBJ2-4,TRBV21-1,-,-
TGTGCCAGTAGTGTAGGGGGCACATTATATAGCAATCAGCCCCAGCATTTT,CASSVGGTLYSNQPQHF,TRBJ1-5,TRBV19,-,TRBD1
TGTGCCGGGGAGGGGGATGAGCAGTTCTTC,CAGEGDEQFF,TRBJ2-1,TRBV30,-,-
TGTGCCAGCAGCGCCCCAGGGTCAGACTATGGCTACACCTTC,CASSAPGSDYGYTF,TRBJ1-2,TRBV5-5,-,-
TGTGCCAGCTTTAACTATGGCTACACCTTC,CASFNYGYTF,TRBJ1-2,TRBV28,-,-
TGTGCCAGCAGCCCGTCGGGAGGCACCGGGGAGCTGTTTTTT,CASSPSGGTGELFF,TRBJ2-2,TRBV6-1,-,TRBD2
TGTGCCAGCAGCACACGGGACAGGGGAAACACTGAAGCTTTCTTT,CASSTRDRGNTEAFF,TRBJ1-1,TRBV13,-,TRBD1
TGTGCCAGCAGCCCGCGTAGTGCCTACAATGAGCAGTTCTTC,CASSPRSAYNEQFF,TRBJ2-1,TRBV7-9,-,-
TGCGCCAGCAGCGGGGACGGCATGAAGTTCTTC,CASSGDGMKFF,TRBJ2-1,TRBV5-1,-,-
TGCGCCAGCAGAGGACTTGTCTACGAGCAGTACTTC,CASRGLVYEQYF,TRBJ2-7,TRBV10-2,-,-
TGTGCCAGCAGTTTACGGACTAGCGGGATTGATGAGCAGTTCTTC,CASSLRTSGIDEQFF,TRBJ2-1,TRBV27,-,TRBD2
TGTGCCAGCAGCGATATTCCCCAGGTATTACATGAGCAGTTCTTC,CASSDIPQVLHEQFF,TRBJ2-1,TRBV7-2,-,-
TGCGCCAGCAGCGGGTTGGGACAGAGTTACGAGCAGTACTTC,CASSGLGQSYEQYF,TRBJ2-7,TRBV5-1,-,TRBD1
TGTGCCAGCAGTGTCCTGACGACCGAAAGGAATGAAAAACTGTTTTTT,CASSVLTTERNEKLFF,TRBJ1-4,TRBV27,-,-
TGTGCCAGCTCACCGGACAGGGGGCCCCACGAGCAGTACTTC,CASSPDRGPHEQYF,TRBJ2-7,TRBV18,-,TRBD1
TGCGCCAGCAGCCTTTTCACTAGCGCGACCAATGAGCAGTTCTTC,CASSLFTSATNEQFF,TRBJ2-1,TRBV5-1,-,TRBD2
TGCGCCAGCAGCTTGAAGCTGGGACGCGAGACCCAGTACTTC,CASSLKLGRETQYF,TRBJ2-5,TRBV5-1,-,-
TGTGCCTGGTGGTCGGGACAGGGTTACAATGAGCAGTTCTTC,CAWWSGQGYNEQFF,TRBJ2-1,TRBV30,-,TRBD1
TGTGCCAGCAGGACCTCGACAGATTACTACGAGCAGTACTTC,CASRTSTDYYEQYF,TRBJ2-7,TRBV2,once,-
TGTGCCTGGTTCCCCGGGGACGGAACCTACAATGAGCAGTTCTTC,CAWFPGDGTYNEQFF,TRBJ2-1,TRBV30,once,-
TGCGCCAGCAGCTGGACAGCCACAGATACGCAGTATTTT,CASSWTATDTQYF,TRBJ2-3,TRBV5-1,-,-
TGTGCCAGTAATCTAGCAGGGCTCTCCTACGAGCAGTACTTC,CASNLAGLSYEQYF,TRBJ2-7,TRBV9,-,-
TGTGCCAGCAGCCAGCCCATACCGGAGGGGACTAATGAAAAACTGTTTTTT,CASSQPIPEGTNEKLFF,TRBJ1-4,TRBV7-9,-,-
TGTGCCAGCAGCCCGGGACTAGCGGAAGAGACCCAGTACTTC,CASSPGLAEETQYF,TRBJ2-5,TRBV5-6,-,TRBD2